The 24 T cell receptor beta chains in this list originate from one sample, sequenced in a study of OX40 agonist ivuxolimab in advanced cancers. Repertoires were generated with immunoSEQ multiplex PCR, while TCRdb's copy carries only in-frame clones and drops some. Among thousands of clones, about 94% were seen once, and the ten largest hold approximately 10%. This sample comprised CD4+ or CD8+ T cells sorted from blood, obtained in a trial of the OX40 agonist ivuxolimab. These receptors were obtained from an adult with an advanced solid tumor such as melanoma, head and neck, liver or kidney cancer.

V is TRBV5-1 and J is TRBJ2-5; 8 positions agree with TRBD1. The DNA end is a closer match to TRBJ2-7, so the J assignment may be wrong. This CDR3 contains 14 residues. The germline V gene encodes CDR1 SGHRS and CDR2 YFSETQ. The DNA for the CDR3 is TGCGCCAGCAGCCGGGACGGACAGGGCTACGAGCAGTACTTC. Translated: CASSRDGQGYEQYF.

The chain carries TRBV28 and TRBJ2-5; the D gene could be TRBD1 or TRBD2 (5 bases each). The CDR3 runs to 12 residues. V was cut by 0 bases and J by 6 bases, with 5 bases left in between. Germline CDR1 MDHEN, CDR2 SYDVKM. The CDR3 DNA reads TGTGCCAGCAGTTTATGGGGACAGACCCAGTACTTC. Protein product: CASSLWGQTQYF.

This clone appeared once. This chain uses TRBV29-1 with TRBJ1-2, with 11 bases lining up with TRBD1. CDR3 size: 11 residues. The germline V gene encodes CDR1 SQVTM and CDR2 ANQGSEA. V gave up 6 bases and J gave up 8 bases; unmatched junction bases: 2. In nucleotides, the CDR3 is TGCAGCGTGGGGACAGGGGGAGGCTACACCTTC. Residues: CSVGTGGGYTF.

V and J are TRBV28 and TRBJ1-1; D is possibly TRBD1 (6 bases). The V gene's germline CDR1 is MDHEN and CDR2 SYDVKM. The CDR3 is 17 amino acids. Trimming pared 1 base from V and 1 base from J, leaving 16 bases between. For the CDR3, the DNA is TGTGCCAGCAGTTTATTGGCAGGGGTACTTACGAACACTGAAGCTTTCTTT. This codes for CASSLLAGVLTNTEAFF. Complete variable domain (other parts from reference TRBV28 and TRBJ1-1): DVKVTQSSRYLVKRTGEKVFLECVQDMDHENMFWYRQDPGLGLRLIYFSYDVKMKEKGDIPEGYSVSREKKERFSLILESASTNQTSMYLCASSLLAGVLTNTEAFFGQGTRLTVV.

This clone was counted once. V usage is TRBV6-5 and J usage is TRBJ2-3, with 8 bases lining up with TRBD1. The V segment lost 2 bases and the J segment 0 bases; nucleotides outside the gene matches: 4. The germline V gene encodes CDR1 MNHEY and CDR2 SVGAGI. This CDR3 contains 16 residues. CDR3 sequence: CASSYRRQGSTDTQYF. The DNA for the CDR3 is TGTGCCAGCAGTTACCGTCGACAGGGGAGCACAGATACGCAGTATTTT.

The chain has TRBV7-3 and TRBJ2-5, with D perhaps TRBD1 (5 bases). The CDR3 runs to 13 residues. V lost 3 bases to trimming and J lost 5 bases, with 10 bases between them. The V gene's germline CDR1 is SGHTA and CDR2 FQGTGA. The CDR3 loop is CASSFRDWETQYF. The DNA of the CDR3 is TGTGCCAGCAGCTTCAGGGATTGGGAGACCCAGTACTTC.

This rearrangement joins TRBV7-3 to TRBJ2-3, with D possibly TRBD2 on 5 matching bases. The V gene's germline CDR1 is SGHTA and CDR2 FQGTGA. This CDR3 region has 15 residues. Trimming shortened V by 4 bases and J by 4 bases, and 15 bases separated the two germline ends. The CDR3 nucleotides are TGTGCCAGCAGCTCCAACCGAGGGAGCCCAGATACGCAGTATTTT. Amino acids: CASSSNRGSPDTQYF.

The chain is built from TRBV28 and TRBJ2-1; 11 bases align to TRBD2. V was clipped by 8 bases and J by 9 bases; unmatched bases: 6. Germline CDR1 MDHEN, CDR2 SYDVKM. The CDR3 length is 13 residues. The CDR3 reads CASLAGGRGEQFF. CDR3 bases: TGTGCCAGCCTAGCGGGAGGTAGAGGTGAGCAGTTCTTC. Together with reference TRBV28 and TRBJ2-1, the CDR3 gives the full variable domain: DVKVTQSSRYLVKRTGEKVFLECVQDMDHENMFWYRQDPGLGLRLIYFSYDVKMKEKGDIPEGYSVSREKKERFSLILESASTNQTSMYLCASLAGGRGEQFFGPGTRLTVL.

This clone was observed a few times. CDR3 sequence (DNA): TGCGCCAGCAGGGGACAGGGTGTTTATGGCTACACCTTC. Protein sequence: CASRGQGVYGYTF. V and J are TRBV5-1 and TRBJ1-2, with 9 bases matching TRBD1. J was trimmed by 5 bases and V by 5 bases; bases with no gene match: 4. The CDR3 spans 13 residues. Germline CDR1 is SGHRS and CDR2 is YFSETQ.

The rearrangement links TRBV4-1 to TRBJ2-3, with D perhaps matching TRBD1 (6 bases). Trimming removed 0 bases from V and 1 base from J, with 14 bases in between. CDR3 size: 17 residues. CDR1 MGHRA and CDR2 YSYEKL come from the germline V gene. The CDR3 loop reads CASSQDSYRAGTDTQYF. The DNA of the CDR3 is TGCGCCAGCAGCCAAGATTCTTACAGGGCTGGCACAGATACGCAGTATTTT.

The V call is TRBV28, the J call TRBJ1-5; 7 bases are a match to TRBD1. J gave up 0 bases and V 11 bases, and 10 bases lay outside the gene matches. Germline V gene lookup returns CDR1 MDHEN and CDR2 SYDVKM. This CDR3 has 15 residues. In nucleotides, the CDR3 is TGTGCCTGCAACAGGGGCGTATATAGCAATCAGCCCCAGCATTTT. Translated: CACNRGVYSNQPQHF.

The chain carries TRBV5-1 and TRBJ2-2, with 10 bases identical to TRBD2. This CDR3 has 17 amino acids. Trimming at V came to 0 bases and at J to 2 bases, leaving 4 bases not matched to a gene. Germline V gives CDR1 SGHRS, CDR2 YFSETQ. The CDR3 nucleotides read TGCGCCAGCAGCTTGGGGACTAGCGGAGCTAACACCGGGGAGCTGTTTTTT. It encodes CASSLGTSGANTGELFF.

The chain combines TRBV28 with TRBJ2-2, with a weak D call TRBD2 (6 bases). Germline lookup yields CDR1 MDHEN and CDR2 SYDVKM. Trimming cost V 4 bases and J 2 bases, with 11 bases left between them. The CDR3 runs to 15 residues. CDR3 nucleotides: TGTGCCAGCAGTTGGGGAGGACACAACACCGGGGAGCTGTTTTTT. Translation: CASSWGGHNTGELFF. Full variable domain (remainder filled in from reference TRBV28 and TRBJ2-2): DVKVTQSSRYLVKRTGEKVFLECVQDMDHENMFWYRQDPGLGLRLIYFSYDVKMKEKGDIPEGYSVSREKKERFSLILESASTNQTSMYLCASSWGGHNTGELFFGEGSRLTVL.

This clone showed up just once. The V gene is TRBV10-2, the J gene TRBJ2-1, with a tentative D call TRBD2 (6 bases). CDR1 is WSHSY and CDR2 is SAAADI in the germline V gene. There are 15 residues in the CDR3. The V gene lost 8 bases and the J gene lost 2 bases, with 16 bases spanning the gap. Here the CDR3 reads CASALLANAYNEQFF. The CDR3 coding sequence is TGCGCCAGCGCCCTCCTAGCGAACGCCTACAATGAGCAGTTCTTC.

V and J are TRBV6-5 and TRBJ2-1; unclear D gene. Germline values: CDR1 MNHEY, CDR2 SVGAGI. Trimming left V 5 bases short and J 10 bases short, with 15 bases between. The CDR3 covers 13 residues. This CDR3 reads CASSQTRLGEQFF. The CDR3 nucleotides read TGTGCCAGCAGTCAGACTCGACTGGGCGAGCAGTTCTTC.

The V gene is TRBV27, the J gene TRBJ2-7; D unclear. V lost 4 bases to trimming and J lost 1 base, with 17 bases between them. The CDR3 has 16 residues. Germline V CDR1 and CDR2: MNHEY, SMNVEV (reference sequence). Here the CDR3 DNA reads TGTGCCAGCAGTTCCCGGTTAGGAGCGCAGTCCTACGAGCAGTACTTC. Protein product: CASSSRLGAQSYEQYF.

This clone was picked up one time. V usage is TRBV28 and J usage is TRBJ2-6, with D possibly TRBD2 on 6 matching bases. The germline CDR1 and CDR2 sequences are MDHEN and SYDVKM. Deletions cut 5 bases from V and 2 bases from J, with 19 bases between. This CDR3 spans 18 amino acids. DNA of the CDR3: TGTGCCAGCAGTCCCCCTTGGCGGGACCGACCTGGGGCCAACGTCCTGACTTTC. Its protein is CASSPPWRDRPGANVLTF.

The V gene is TRBV30, the J gene TRBJ1-3, with unresolved D. The CDR3 runs to 16 residues. The V end lost 4 bases, the J end lost 0 bases, and 16 bases lay between the germline ends. Germline V CDR1 and CDR2: GTSNPN, SVGIG (reference sequence). The CDR3 protein is CAWIRKGLYSGNTIYF. For the CDR3, the DNA is TGTGCCTGGATTAGAAAGGGTCTTTACTCTGGAAACACCATATATTTT.

This chain uses TRBV4-2 with TRBJ2-7, with D possibly being TRBD1 (6 bases). This CDR3 comprises 17 residues. Germline CDR1 reads LGHNA; CDR2 reads YNFKEQ. The ends were cut back, 3 bases at V and 0 bases at J, with 18 bases in the middle. CDR3 sequence: CASSHSYGNRDSYEQYF. CDR3 sequence (DNA): TGTGCCAGCAGCCATTCCTACGGGAACAGGGACTCCTACGAGCAGTACTTC.

DNA of the CDR3: TGCGCCAGCCTACCTAGAAGAGGAAGTAATGAGCAGTTCTTC. Encoded protein: CASLPRRGSNEQFF. This rearrangement joins TRBV10-2 to TRBJ2-1; D is uncertain. CDR1 WSHSY and CDR2 SAAADI come from the germline V gene. The V end was cut by 8 bases, the J end by 7 bases, with 18 bases between. The CDR3 spans 14 residues.

This rearrangement joins TRBV11-2 to TRBJ2-5; a weak D match, TRBD2 (7 bases). CDR3 size: 14 residues. From germline, CDR1 is SGHAT and CDR2 FQNNGV. V gave up 2 bases and J gave up 9 bases, with 16 bases separating them. CDR3 in amino acids: CASSLRSGGGAQYF. The DNA of the CDR3 is TGTGCCAGCAGCTTAAGGTCCGGAGGGGGGGCCCAGTACTTC.

The rearrangement uses TRBV5-4 and TRBJ2-5, with TRBD2 matching 8 bases. The J call is doubtful: the DNA matches TRBJ2-7 better. The CDR3 runs 14 residues. Germline V gives CDR1 SGHNT, CDR2 YYREEE (reference sequence). DNA of the CDR3: TGTGCCAGCAGCTTGGAAGCGGGAGCATACGAGCAGTACTTC. It codes for CASSLEAGAYEQYF.

The genes are TRBV10-2 and TRBJ2-5; D uncertain. The V and J ends lost 4 bases and 6 bases respectively, with 9 bases between them. Looked up from germline, CDR1 is WSHSY and CDR2 is SAAADI. The CDR3 extends over 12 amino acids. The CDR3 nucleotides are TGCGCCAGCAGTGTGGAATCGAAGACCCAGTACTTC. Encoded protein: CASSVESKTQYF.

The chain combines TRBV4-2 with TRBJ1-4; unclear D gene. With 1 base removed from V and 7 bases from J, the gap between germline ends came to 13 bases. Germline V lookup: CDR1 LGHNA, CDR2 YNFKEQ. This CDR3 spans 15 amino acids. The CDR3 loop reads CASSQGGFAFEKLFF. Written as DNA, the CDR3 is TGTGCCAGCAGCCAAGGGGGATTTGCATTTGAAAAACTGTTTTTT.